This entry features one T cell receptor (beta chain) sequence. The antigen remains unidentified. The entry originates in a study of T cell responses to AZD1222 COVID-19 vaccine. The CDR3 is made up of 15 amino acids. Trimming took 1 base from V and 7 from J, leaving 11 bases between them. In germline, CDR1 is SNHLY, CDR2 FYNNEI. Overall study results and limits: Nearly half of spike-specific TCRs reportedly go after variant regions that carry no mutations. Donors skewed white British and female; clonal diversity was possibly underestimated.

The table came from immunoSEQ multiplex PCR; TCRdb's copy has only in-frame clones and leaves some out. The sample contains 90,000 to 120,000 clones, roughly nine tenths of which appear only once. The chain joins TRBV2 to TRBJ1-6; unclear D gene. Sequencing was performed on peripheral blood, taken 28 days after the second AZD1222 dose. The clonotype originates from an adult who received the AZD1222 COVID-19 vaccine. CDR3 nucleotide sequence: TGTGCCAGCAGTGAAGAGTGGGAAGGGAATTCACCCCTCCACTTT. Translation: CASSEEWEGNSPLHF.